A single sample gave rise to the 11 T cell receptor beta chains below, sequenced in a study of response to subunit inactivated influenza vaccine. Each CDR3 protein is one row after TCRdb ran MiXCR on the RT-PCR reads. The data contain about 580,000 distinct CDR3 sequences, 12% to 15% of them singletons. The sequencing here drew on PBMCs from blood, taken about 11 days after vaccination. Receptors originate from a man aged 45-65 years who received an inactivated influenza vaccine.

This clonotype has just a few counts. The chain recombines TRBV20-1 with TRBJ2-3, with 11 bases lining up with TRBD2. CDR1 DFQATT and CDR2 SNEGSKA come from the germline V gene (reference sequence). With V trimmed by 1 base and J by 2 bases, 5 bases remained unmatched. The CDR3 contains 16 residues. CDR3 loop: CSARGLAGQYTDTQYF. The DNA for the CDR3 is TGCAGTGCTAGAGGACTAGCGGGGCAATACACAGATACGCAGTATTTT.

In this sample, this clonotype turned up many times. The chain is built from TRBV7-2 and TRBJ2-5, with 7 bases identical to TRBD2. CDR3 size: 14 residues. With 5 bases clipped from V and 2 bases from J, the junction kept 5 bases outside the gene matches. The germline gives CDR1 SGHTA, CDR2 FQGNSA. CDR3 amino acids: CASSQKAGQETQYF. In DNA form, the CDR3 reads TGTGCCAGCAGCCAAAAAGCGGGGCAAGAGACCCAGTACTTC.

In this sample, this clonotype turned up a few times. The rearrangement uses TRBV6-1 and TRBJ1-1; maybe TRBD1 (5 bases). Germline V CDR1 and CDR2: MNHNS, SASEGT. The length of the CDR3 is 14 residues. Trimming removed 7 bases at V and 5 bases at J, with 17 bases between. CDR3 in DNA: TGTGCCAGCATCCCCCTGGGGGGTGGGACTGAAGCTTTCTTT. Amino acid sequence: CASIPLGGGTEAFF.

J is TRBJ2-5 and V is TRBV3-1; a weak D match, TRBD2 (5 bases). V dropped 2 bases and J dropped 4 bases, with 11 bases sitting between them. The CDR3 runs 14 residues. The germline gives CDR1 LGHDT, CDR2 YNNKEL (reference sequence). CDR3 loop: CASSQSAGLETQYF. The CDR3 nucleotides are TGTGCCAGCAGCCAATCTGCGGGTCTAGAGACCCAGTACTTC.

This clonotype was seen repeatedly, ten times or more. The chain joins TRBV27 to TRBJ2-1; tentative D call: TRBD2 (5 bases). V shed 2 bases and J shed 4 bases, with 12 bases lying between them. Germline assignment: CDR1 MNHEY and CDR2 SMNVEV (reference sequence). This CDR3 has 15 amino acids. This chain's CDR3 is CASSLERPPYNEQFF. CDR3 coding DNA: TGTGCCAGCAGTTTAGAGCGGCCTCCTTACAATGAGCAGTTCTTC.

Ten or more counts support this clonotype. This chain connects TRBV5-1 to TRBJ2-7; 7 nucleotides agree with TRBD1. Germline CDR1 SGHRS, CDR2 YFSETQ. Trimming at V came to 1 base and at J to 2 bases, leaving 6 bases not matched to a gene. This CDR3 comprises 15 residues. CDR3 sequence (DNA): TGCGCCAGCAGCTTGACAGGGGTTAACCCCTACGAGCAGTACTTC. Translating gives CASSLTGVNPYEQYF.

This clonotype was recorded many times. The gene calls are TRBV7-2 and TRBJ2-5, with 14 bases identical to TRBD2. This CDR3 has 15 residues. Germline trimming cut 4 bases from V and 2 bases from J; bases unmatched to any gene: 0. The germline CDR1 and CDR2 sequences are SGHTA and FQGNSA. The CDR3 loop is CASSWTSGGQETQYF. The CDR3 DNA reads TGTGCCAGCAGCTGGACTAGCGGGGGGCAAGAGACCCAGTACTTC.

This chain joins TRBV29-1 and TRBJ1-1; a possible D gene is TRBD1 (6 bases). Germline V gene data show CDR1 as SQVTM and CDR2 as ANQGSEA. The CDR3 has 12 residues. V shed 4 bases and J shed 10 bases, with 16 bases lying between them. CDR3 sequence: CSVGRQAGGAFF. CDR3 DNA: TGCAGCGTTGGTAGACAGGCCGGTGGAGCTTTCTTT.

V is TRBV5-1 and J is TRBJ1-6; TRBD1 is a possible D gene (5 bases). In germline, CDR1 is SGHRS, CDR2 YFSETQ. Trimming removed 2 bases from V and 0 bases from J, with 9 bases in between. The CDR3 has 16 residues. The CDR3 here is CASSFTTVSYNSPLHF. DNA of the CDR3: TGCGCCAGCAGCTTTACGACAGTCTCCTATAATTCACCCCTCCACTTT.

This clonotype appeared a few times. The chain recombines TRBV5-6 with TRBJ1-2, with 7 bases identical to TRBD1. This CDR3 is built from 16 residues. Germline V gene data show CDR1 as SGHDT and CDR2 as YYEEEE. The V gene end was trimmed by 4 bases and the J gene end by 5 bases; junction bases not matched to a gene: 14. The CDR3 nucleotides are TGTGCCAGCAGCCTATTCCGACAGGGAATGGATTATGGCTACACCTTC. It yields the protein CASSLFRQGMDYGYTF.

In this sample, this clonotype turned up a few times. The V call is TRBV9, the J call TRBJ2-5; D remains unclear. This CDR3 has 13 amino acids. V was shortened by 0 bases and J by 4 bases, with 7 bases between the two germline ends. Germline CDR1 is SGDLS and CDR2 is YYNGEE. CDR3 amino acids: CASSVALIETQYF. The CDR3 nucleotides are TGTGCCAGCAGCGTAGCCCTTATAGAGACCCAGTACTTC.